The 30 T cell receptor beta chains reported below all come from one sample, sequenced in a study of identical twins' blood T cells. TCRdb re-derived calls from the 5' RACE reads in MiXCR, one entry per CDR3 protein. The sample holds a few hundred thousand distinct CDR3 sequences; over 25% are singletons and the top ten take around 5.6%. The specimen was PBMCs. The receptors shown here come from a woman aged 18-49 years in good health.

The chain's CDR3 is CASSHSIGGNDRNTEAFF. Written as DNA, the CDR3 is TGCGCCAGCAGCCATAGCATTGGAGGCAACGATAGGAACACTGAAGCTTTCTTT. This sequence joins TRBV4-3 and TRBJ1-1; D is ambiguous. Between the trimmed V and J ends, which lost 3 bases and 1 base, there was a span of 21 bases. Germline values: CDR1 LGHNA, CDR2 YSLEER. This CDR3 is built from 18 residues.

This clonotype was seen many times. V gene TRBV24-1 combines with J gene TRBJ2-3; TRBD2 agrees at 7 bases. This CDR3 has 13 residues. With 12 bases clipped from V and 0 bases from J, the junction kept 5 bases outside the gene matches. From germline, CDR1 is KGHDR and CDR2 SFDVKD. The CDR3 loop is CAPLAVSTDTQYF. The CDR3 nucleotides are TGTGCCCCCCTAGCGGTTAGCACAGATACGCAGTATTTT.

The CDR3 DNA reads as TGTGCCAGCAGCCAAACGAGGGTTACCGGGGAGCTGTTTTTT. Residues: CASSQTRVTGELFF. J is TRBJ2-2 and V is TRBV14, with a possible D match to TRBD2 (5 bases). V lost 2 bases and J lost 5, with 9 bases in between. This CDR3 is built from 14 residues. Germline V gene sequence: CDR1 SGHDN, CDR2 FVKESK.

As for this clonotype: The junction does not match germline at one end; this may be a read error. The rearrangement uses TRBV20-1 and TRBJ1-1, with 7 positions matching TRBD1. CDR3 size: 12 residues. CDR1 is DFQATT and CDR2 is SNEGSKA in the germline V gene (reference sequence). CDR3 protein: CSAPQGHTEALF. The CDR3 DNA reads TGCAGTGCTCCACAGGGGCACACTGAAGCTTTGTTT.

CDR3 nucleotides: TGCGCCAGCAGCAATACGGGAGTCGTTGGTGGCTACACCTTC. Translated: CASSNTGVVGGYTF. The chain employs TRBV4-1 and TRBJ1-2; no clear D. The V gene lost 5 bases and the J gene lost 7 bases, with 17 bases spanning the gap. This CDR3 comprises 14 residues. CDR1 MGHRA and CDR2 YSYEKL come from the germline V gene.

The gene calls are TRBV7-8 and TRBJ1-4; 11 bases are shared with TRBD1. Germline-derived CDR1 and CDR2 are SGHVS and FQNEAQ. This CDR3 is 16 amino acids long. With V trimmed by 5 bases and J by 6 bases, 8 bases remained unmatched. The CDR3 nucleotides read TGTGCCAGCAGCCCCAAATGGGACAGGGGGTATGAAAAACTGTTTTTT. This translates into CASSPKWDRGYEKLFF.

At least ten counts were recorded for this clonotype. This rearrangement joins TRBV20-1 to TRBJ1-5, with TRBD1 as a possible D gene (5 bases). Germline V gene data show CDR1 as DFQATT and CDR2 as SNEGSKA (reference sequence). The CDR3 consists of 12 residues. The V gene lost 6 bases and the J gene lost 5 bases, with 11 bases spanning the gap. CDR3 sequence reads: CSAWDGDQPQHF. In DNA, the CDR3 is TGCAGTGCCTGGGACGGGGATCAGCCCCAGCATTTT.

Of note for this clonotype: A junction end diverges from the germline sequence, so it may reflect a read error. The chain employs TRBV11-2 and TRBJ2-3; D call uncertain. The CDR3 covers 12 residues. Germline CDR1 and CDR2: SGHAT and FQNNGV. The DNA of the CDR3 is TGTGCCAGCAGCTTAGAATCCAATACGAAGTATTTT. It codes for CASSLESNTKYF. The full variable domain, completed using reference TRBV11-2 and TRBJ2-3, is EAGVAQSPRYKIIEKRQSVAFWCNPISGHATLYWYQQILGQGPKLLIQFQNNGVVDDSQLPKDRFSAERLKGVDSTLKIQPAKLEDSAVYLCASSLESNTKYFGPGTRLTVL.

This rearrangement joins TRBV7-9 to TRBJ1-1; D gene unclear. Germline CDR1 SEHNR, CDR2 FQNEAQ (reference sequence). CDR3 length: 14 amino acids. V dropped 5 bases and J dropped 5 bases, with 15 bases sitting between them. CDR3 protein: CASSRGEGMTEAFF. The CDR3 nucleotides read TGTGCCAGCAGCCGAGGTGAGGGTATGACTGAAGCTTTCTTT. The whole variable domain, remainder taken from reference TRBV7-9 and TRBJ1-1, is DTGVSQNPRHKITKRGQNVTFRCDPISEHNRLYWYRQTLGQGPEFLTYFQNEAQLEKSRLLSDRFSAERPKGSFSTLEIQRTEQGDSAMYLCASSRGEGMTEAFFGQGTRLTVV.

The chain uses TRBV6-5 and TRBJ1-1, with a tentative D call TRBD1 (5 bases). Germline loops: CDR1 MNHEY, CDR2 SVGAGI. The CDR3 runs to 13 residues. Trimming removed 8 bases from V and 4 bases from J, with 14 bases in between. CDR3 loop: CASWPGGGTEAFF. The CDR3 region has the DNA TGTGCCAGCTGGCCGGGGGGTGGCACTGAAGCTTTCTTT.

This clonotype was seen a handful of times. The gene calls are TRBV6-2 or TRBV6-3 and TRBJ1-5; 8 bases line up with TRBD1. J gave up 7 bases and V 7 bases, and 12 bases lay outside the gene matches. Germline V lookup: CDR1 MNHEY, CDR2 SVGEGT. The CDR3 sequence is 15 residues long. Written as DNA, the CDR3 is TGTGCCAGCAAAACGGCAGGGGGCTTTTTCCAGCCCCAGCATTTT. Amino acids: CASKTAGGFFQPQHF.

The chain carries TRBV6-1 and TRBJ1-1; the match to TRBD1 covers 9 bases. Germline V CDR1 and CDR2: MNHNS, SASEGT. V shed 6 bases and J 11 bases; nucleotides not matched to a gene: 7. The CDR3 runs to 12 residues. The CDR3 DNA reads TGTGCCAGCAGGGCCGGGACAGGGTCGGCTTTCTTT. Translation: CASRAGTGSAFF.

The CDR3 nucleotides read TGCGCCAGCAGCTTCGGGCTAGCCCCCAATGAGCAGTTCTTC. The encoded protein is CASSFGLAPNEQFF. This chain connects TRBV5-1 to TRBJ2-1, with D possibly TRBD2 on 5 matching bases. Germline loops: CDR1 SGHRS, CDR2 YFSETQ. The V and J ends lost 2 bases and 6 bases respectively, with 12 bases between them. This CDR3 is built from 14 residues.

The rearrangement joins TRBV5-1 to TRBJ2-2; D gene ambiguous. Trimming cost V 1 base and J 3 bases, with 10 bases left between them. The CDR3 has 15 residues. Germline V gene sequence: CDR1 SGHRS, CDR2 YFSETQ. The CDR3 DNA reads TGCGCCAGCAGCTTGCCACATCTTTACACCGGGGAGCTGTTTTTT. As protein: CASSLPHLYTGELFF.

J is TRBJ1-1 and V is TRBV20-1, with D unresolved. The CDR3 length is 15 residues. Germline CDR1 DFQATT, CDR2 SNEGSKA (reference sequence). The V gene lost 0 bases and the J gene lost 3 bases, with 14 bases spanning the gap. The CDR3: CSARDLSLRYTEAFF. Written as DNA, the CDR3 is TGCAGTGCTAGAGATCTTTCCCTGAGGTACACTGAAGCTTTCTTT.

This clonotype was found a few times. The J gene is TRBJ1-4, the V gene TRBV7-8; D is ambiguous. The CDR3 loop spans 16 amino acids. The germline V gene encodes CDR1 SGHVS and CDR2 FQNEAQ. Trimming left V 5 bases short and J 8 bases short, with 21 bases between. CDR3 nucleotides: TGTGCCAGCAGCCTATCCCGTGTCCCCTTGGGGGAAAAACTGTTTTTT. It yields the protein CASSLSRVPLGEKLFF.

CDR3 DNA sequence: TGTGCCAGTAGTAGCTATGCCGGTGAGCAGTACTTC. This sequence encodes CASSSYAGEQYF. The chain is built from TRBV19 and TRBJ2-7; no definite D call. Trimming stripped 4 bases from V and 7 bases from J, with 11 bases between. The V gene's germline CDR1 is LNHDA and CDR2 SQIVND (reference sequence). This CDR3 has 12 amino acids.

This chain uses TRBV6-5 with TRBJ1-3; 12 nucleotides align to TRBD1. Germline V gene sequence: CDR1 MNHEY, CDR2 SVGAGI. This CDR3 is built from 18 residues. The junction had 3 bases not matched to a gene; V was cut back by 0 bases and J by 0 bases. The CDR3 DNA reads TGTGCCAGCAGTTACTCGGGACAGGGGGCCAGCTCTGGAAACACCATATATTTT. Amino acid sequence: CASSYSGQGASSGNTIYF.

The V call is TRBV5-1, the J call TRBJ2-2; no definite D call. Germline loops: CDR1 SGHRS, CDR2 YFSETQ. Trimming took off 0 bases at V and 4 bases at J, with 7 bases between the two ends. The CDR3 has 14 amino acids. CDR3 coding DNA: TGCGCCAGCAGCTTGGCCCTTGGCACCGGGGAGCTGTTTTTT. Translation gives CASSLALGTGELFF.

The CDR3 region has the DNA TGTGCCAGCAGCCAGGACAGGGTGGAGGACCTGATGAACACTGAAGCTTTCTTT. Residues: CASSQDRVEDLMNTEAFF. The chain links TRBV5-6 to TRBJ1-1; 8 bases line up with TRBD1. With 4 bases clipped from V and 0 bases from J, the junction kept 14 bases outside the gene matches. CDR1 is SGHDT and CDR2 is YYEEEE in the germline V gene. The CDR3 spans 18 residues.

Concerning this clonotype itself: Just one base apart from a much larger clone, this may be a read error. The chain joins TRBV2 to TRBJ2-3; 7 positions agree with TRBD2. CDR3 length equals 15 residues. CDR1 is SNHLY, CDR2 FYNNEI, per germline. The chain's CDR3 is CASSELGGLKDTRYF. In DNA form, the CDR3 reads TGTGCCAGCAGTGAATTGGGGGGGTTGAAGGATACGCGGTATTTT.

V is TRBV7-3 and J is TRBJ1-2, with 9 bases that match TRBD1. Germline V gene lookup returns CDR1 SGHTA and CDR2 FQGTGA. The CDR3 consists of 15 residues. J gave up 7 bases and V 4 bases, and 10 bases lay outside the gene matches. The CDR3 region has the DNA TGTGCCAGCAGCTCCTCAGGACAGGGGAATTTTGGCTACACCTTC. Protein product: CASSSSGQGNFGYTF.

The chain employs TRBV20-1 and TRBJ1-4; tentative D call: TRBD1 (6 bases). V lost 1 base to trimming and J lost 8 bases, with 14 bases between them. This CDR3 contains 14 residues. Germline V gene data show CDR1 as DFQATT and CDR2 as SNEGSKA (reference sequence). CDR3 sequence: CSARVGGAGEKLFF. CDR3 DNA sequence: TGCAGTGCTAGAGTTGGGGGCGCGGGAGAAAAACTGTTTTTT.

As to this clonotype: This may stem from a read error, because a much larger clone lies one nucleotide away. The genes are TRBV20-1 and TRBJ1-1, with D hard to call. The V end lost 4 bases, the J end lost 4 bases, and 16 bases lay between the germline ends. CDR1 and CDR2 from the germline V gene are DFQATT and SNEGSKA (reference sequence). The CDR3 length is 14 residues. The CDR3 nucleotides are TGCAGTGCTAAAGAGGTCTTTGGATCCACTGAAGCTTTCTTT. It yields the protein CSAKEVFGSTEAFF.

CDR3 DNA: TGTGCCAGCAGCTTCCACCCGGGGAGTGAGCAGTTCTTC. It translates to CASSFHPGSEQFF. This chain links TRBV7-2 with TRBJ2-1, with a possible D match to TRBD2 (5 bases). V was clipped by 3 bases and J by 9 bases, with 12 bases between them. The CDR3 has 13 residues. Germline CDR1 reads SGHTA; CDR2 reads FQGNSA.

This sequence joins TRBV20-1 and TRBJ2-5; D gene ambiguous. The CDR3 totals 13 residues. Germline CDR1 is DFQATT and CDR2 is SNEGSKA (reference sequence). V was trimmed by 4 bases and J by 4 bases, leaving 13 bases between them. As DNA, the CDR3 is TGCAGTGCTATCAGGCCCGTCAGAGAGACCCAGTACTTC. It encodes CSAIRPVRETQYF.

This clonotype turned up a few times. The V and J genes are TRBV20-1 and TRBJ1-2; D perhaps matches TRBD1 (5 bases). V was trimmed by 0 bases and J by 6 bases, leaving 11 bases between them. The CDR3 has 13 residues. In germline, CDR1 is DFQATT, CDR2 SNEGSKA (reference sequence). The CDR3 nucleotides are TGCAGTGCTAGAGAAGGTCAGGGTCATGGCTACACCTTC. This encodes CSAREGQGHGYTF.

This sequence joins TRBV12-3 or TRBV12-4 and TRBJ1-4; no reliable D call. The CDR3 is made up of 11 amino acids. Deletions cut 5 bases from V and 5 bases from J, with 3 bases between. DNA of the CDR3: TGTGCCAGCAGTCCAAATGAAAAACTGTTTTTT. It codes for CASSPNEKLFF.

On this clonotype: A much larger clone differs by one base, so this may be a read error. This chain connects TRBV20-1 to TRBJ1-2, with no clear D. V was shortened by 6 bases and J by 4 bases, with 12 bases between the two germline ends. The CDR3 covers 12 residues. Germline values: CDR1 DFQATT, CDR2 SNEGSKA (reference sequence). CDR3 protein: CSAEWTGYGYTF. The CDR3 DNA is TGCAGTGCGGAATGGACTGGCTATGGCTACACCTTC.

This chain joins TRBV5-1 and TRBJ2-3, with D possibly being TRBD1 or TRBD2 (5 bases each). The CDR3 length is 17 residues. Trimming stripped 4 bases from V and 0 bases from J, with 18 bases between. Germline V CDR1 and CDR2: SGHRS, YFSETQ. CDR3 sequence: CASSVKPGPTSTDTQYF. The CDR3 nucleotides are TGCGCCAGCAGCGTTAAGCCGGGACCGACTAGCACAGATACGCAGTATTTT.